One sample yielded the 6 T cell receptor beta chains listed below, sequenced in a study of T-cell memory formation after mild COVID-19. Via MiXCR, TCRdb re-called the 5' RACE reads, giving one row per CDR3 protein. Of hundreds of thousands of distinct CDR3 sequences listed, roughly 19% were seen once; the top ten hold roughly 21%. The sequenced material came from PBMCs or a T cell subset sorted from them (not recorded which). These receptors were taken from a man between 18 and 35 years old who had mild COVID-19 (a few samples of this study predate the infection). Cell type and time point are not known.

This chain uses TRBV29-1 with TRBJ2-1; no reliable D call. This CDR3 comprises 11 residues. Germline assignment: CDR1 SQVTM and CDR2 ANQGSEA. Trimming pared 7 bases from V and 4 bases from J, leaving 8 bases between. CDR3 coding DNA: TGCAGCGAGAGGAGTTACAATGAGCAGTTCTTC. It specifies CSERSYNEQFF.

This clonotype was seen more than once but under ten times. The rearrangement links TRBV5-1 to TRBJ1-1; possibly TRBD1 for D (6 bases). The CDR3 totals 15 residues. Germline V gene sequence: CDR1 SGHRS, CDR2 YFSETQ. V gave up 3 bases and J gave up 4 bases, with 16 bases separating them. In nucleotides, the CDR3 is TGCGCCAGCAGCTACTGGAACAGGGTGGGCACTGAAGCTTTCTTT. Amino acids: CASSYWNRVGTEAFF.

This clonotype was seen at least ten times. The V gene is TRBV18, the J gene TRBJ2-7; TRBD2 is a possible D gene (7 bases). CDR3 size: 14 residues. V was cut by 3 bases and J by 0 bases, with 9 bases left in between. Germline V gene sequence: CDR1 KGHSH, CDR2 LQKENI. The chain's CDR3 is CASSPGGHSYEQYF. CDR3 bases: TGTGCCAGCTCACCCGGGGGGCACTCCTACGAGCAGTACTTC.

The J gene is TRBJ1-2, the V gene TRBV20-1; no reliable D call. Trimming removed 5 bases at V and 7 bases at J, with 8 bases between. The CDR3 length is 10 residues. Per germline, CDR1 DFQATT and CDR2 SNEGSKA (reference sequence). The CDR3 loop is CSALWVGYTF. The CDR3 nucleotides are TGCAGTGCTCTGTGGGTTGGCTACACCTTC.

This sequence joins TRBV6-2 or TRBV6-3 and TRBJ2-7; D is uncertain. The CDR3 contains 13 residues. Germline CDR1 and CDR2: MNHEY and SVGEGT. The V end was cut by 6 bases, the J end by 4 bases, with 13 bases between. CDR3 protein: CASSPDLQYEQYV. The CDR3 DNA reads as TGTGCCAGCAGCCCCGACCTCCAATACGAGCAGTACGTC.

V usage is TRBV18 and J usage is TRBJ2-7; 7 nucleotides match TRBD1. Looked up from germline, CDR1 is KGHSH and CDR2 is LQKENI. The V gene end was trimmed by 5 bases and the J gene end by 1 base; junction bases not matched to a gene: 5. The CDR3 extends over 14 amino acids. This CDR3 reads CASSRDSGSYEQYF. The CDR3 DNA reads TGTGCCAGCTCAAGGGACAGCGGATCCTACGAGCAGTACTTC. The variable domain in full, with the rest retrieved from reference TRBV18 and TRBJ2-7, is NAGVMQNPRHLVRRRGQEARLRCSPMKGHSHVYWYRQLPEEGLKFMVYLQKENIIDESGMPKERFSAEFPKEGPSILRIQQVVRGDSAAYFCASSRDSGSYEQYFGPGTRLTVT.